These T cell receptor beta chains were read from a single sample in a study of blood T cell repertoires in COVID-19. Method: immunoSEQ multiplex PCR; TCRdb's copy keeps in-frame clones and lacks some. The table includes 190,000 or so clones, roughly 86% detected once. Input material: PBMCs or T cells enriched from blood (not recorded which). These receptors were collected from a man aged 18 to 30 with acute COVID-19. Both conserved end residues are part of each CDR3. Each record gives: D gene, clone size, J gene, V gene, CDR3 DNA, CDR3 protein. A D gene is named only where the DNA matches it firmly. Size tells how often a clone was seen (once, few, many) or the class of an expanded clone, and some rows leave it out.

NA | NA | TRBJ1-6 | TRBV29-1 | TGCAGCGTTGCACAGACCTCCCCTAATTCACCCCTCCACTTT | CSVAQTSPNSPLHF
TRBD1 | NA | TRBJ1-4 | TRBV7-9 | TGTGCCAGCAGCTCGAATTACGACAGGGGTGGAGGGGAAAAACTGTTTTTT | CASSSNYDRGGGEKLFF
TRBD2 | NA | TRBJ2-7 | TRBV7-2 | TGTGCCAGCAGCCCCCACGCGGGAGGGCGTGAGCAGTACTTC | CASSPHAGGREQYF
NA | NA | TRBJ1-1 | TRBV6-5 | TGTGCCAGCAAAATACACAGGGTAATGAACACTGAAGCTTTCTTT | CASKIHRVMNTEAFF
NA | NA | TRBJ1-5 | TRBV2 | TGTGCCAGCAGTGAACAGGGGACGGGCCAGCCCCAGCATTTT | CASSEQGTGQPQHF
NA | NA | TRBJ1-2 | TRBV19 | TGTGCCAGTAGTAACCCAGGGGACTATGGCTACACCTTC | CASSNPGDYGYTF
TRBD2 | NA | TRBJ2-1 | TRBV19 | TGTGCCAGTAGTATCATGAAAAGCGGGAACTATGAGCAGTTCTTC | CASSIMKSGNYEQFF
TRBD2 | NA | TRBJ2-7 | TRBV4-1 | TGCGCCAGCAGCCAAGAAGTAGCGGGAGTCCTAGGCGAGCAGTACTTC | CASSQEVAGVLGEQYF
TRBD2 | NA | TRBJ2-3 | TRBV5-1 | TGCGCCAGCAGCTCAGGGACTAGCGGGAGGGTCCTCACAGATACGCAGTATTTT | CASSSGTSGRVLTDTQYF
NA | NA | TRBJ2-3 | TRBV19 | TGTGCCAGTAGAGGCAGGGATTGGGATACGCAGTATTTT | CASRGRDWDTQYF
TRBD2 | NA | TRBJ2-1 | TRBV11-1 | TGTGCCAGCAGCCATCTTACTAGCGGGGCTAATGAGCAGTTCTTC | CASSHLTSGANEQFF
TRBD1 | few | TRBJ2-7 | TRBV6-1 | TGTGCCAGCAGTGAAGCCATCGGGACAGGGGACGACGAGCAGTACTTC | CASSEAIGTGDDEQYF
NA | NA | TRBJ1-1 | TRBV28 | TGCTCGACAGGATCGAACACTGAAGCTTTCTTT | CSTGSNTEAFF
NA | NA | TRBJ1-5 | TRBV21-1 | TGTGCCAGCAGGGGACAGATCAATCAGCCCCAGCATTTT | CASRGQINQPQHF
TRBD1 | NA | TRBJ2-1 | TRBV11-2 | TGTGCCAGCAGTCGACAGGGGTACAATGAGCAGTTCTTC | CASSRQGYNEQFF
NA | NA | TRBJ1-2 | TRBV28 | TGTGCCAGCAGTCCCTACAGGGCGTCTAACTATGGCTACACCTTC | CASSPYRASNYGYTF
NA | NA | TRBJ2-2 | TRBV28 | TGTGCCAGCAGTTTCGGGGGGCCAACCGGGGAGCTGTTTTTT | CASSFGGPTGELFF
TRBD1 | NA | TRBJ2-7 | TRBV4-3 | TGCGCCAGCAGTCTGGGGCAGGGGGCGAGGGACGAGCAGTACTTC | CASSLGQGARDEQYF
NA | NA | TRBJ1-6 | TRBV10-2 | TGCGCCAGCAGTGAGTCCGGACCGGGACAAGCAAATTCACCCCTCCACTTT | CASSESGPGQANSPLHF
NA | NA | TRBJ1-6 | TRBV5-8 | TGTGCCAGCAGCTTGGGGTTCAGATCACCCCTCCACTTT | CASSLGFRSPLHF
NA | NA | TRBJ1-6 | TRBV4-1 | TGCGCCAGCAGCCAAGTTTCAGGGTATGAGTCACCCCTCCACTTT | CASSQVSGYESPLHF
NA | NA | TRBJ2-1 | TRBV9 | TGTGCCAGCAGCGTAGGCGCGGGCAGCTCCTACAATGAGCAGTTCTTC | CASSVGAGSSYNEQFF
NA | few | TRBJ2-1 | TRBV2 | TGTGCCCAACCATTGCAGAGGATCGGTGAGCAGTTCTTC | CAQPLQRIGEQFF
NA | NA | TRBJ1-4 | TRBV2 | TGTGCCAGCTCGGGACACCAGACAACTAATGAAAAACTGTTTTTT | CASSGHQTTNEKLFF
NA | NA | TRBJ2-3 | TRBV25-1 | TGTGCCAGTAGAGCAGGGGATACGCAGTATTTT | CASRAGDTQYF
NA | NA | TRBJ1-2 | TRBV28 | TGTGCCAGCAGTCGGGACATCCTGACAATTAACTATGGCTACACCTTC | CASSRDILTINYGYTF
NA | NA | TRBJ2-3 | TRBV18 | TGTGCCAGCTCACCCTCCACAGATACGCAGTATTTT | CASSPSTDTQYF
NA | NA | TRBJ2-7 | TRBV28 | TGTGCCAGCAGCCTTTCTTTACTAACCTACGAGCAGTACTTC | CASSLSLLTYEQYF
TRBD1 | NA | TRBJ2-7 | TRBV7-6 | TGTGCCAGCAGCTTAGCGCCCGGGACAGTCGGCCACGAGCAGTACTTC | CASSLAPGTVGHEQYF
TRBD2 | few | TRBJ2-2 | TRBV10-1 | TGCGCCAGCAGTGCGGGACTAGCGCCAACCGGGGAGCTGTTTTTT | CASSAGLAPTGELFF
TRBD1 | NA | TRBJ2-7 | TRBV27 | TGTGCCAGCAGTTCCCAGGACAGGGTTTACGAGCAGTACTTC | CASSSQDRVYEQYF
NA | NA | TRBJ2-7 | TRBV3-1/TRBV3-2 | TGTGCCAGCAGCCAAGGAGGCGGGGCTAGCCCGCAGTACTTC | CASSQGGGASPQYF
NA | NA | TRBJ2-1 | TRBV28 | TGTGCCAGCAATACTGGGGCTCCAGGCAATGAGCAGTTCTTC | CASNTGAPGNEQFF
TRBD1 | NA | TRBJ1-1 | TRBV7-6 | TGTGCCAGCAGCCCAAAGAGGGGGCTGAGCACTGAAGCTTTCTTT | CASSPKRGLSTEAFF
NA | NA | TRBJ2-5 | TRBV5-1 | TGCGCCAGCAGCTTGGCGGGGACACCACAAGAGACCCAGTACTTC | CASSLAGTPQETQYF
NA | NA | TRBJ1-1 | TRBV29-1 | TGCAGCGTTGAAAGGGTACGGAGGGGGGGAGGCACTGAAGCTTTCTTT | CSVERVRRGGGTEAFF
NA | NA | TRBJ2-7 | TRBV13 | TGTGCCAGCAGAAGAGCGGGCCAGAGCCACGAGCAGTACTTC | CASRRAGQSHEQYF